The next 31 T cell receptor beta chains were all read from a single sample in a study of T cell clonotyping in hematopoietic cell transplantation. The time point here: recipient sample about 28 days before transplant, after cytoreduction. Libraries were prepared by immunoSEQ multiplex PCR; TCRdb keeps only in-frame clonotypes and omits some of them. Altogether tens of thousands of clones are present, 90% to 96% being singletons, with the ten largest covering roughly 1.5%. Sample: peripheral blood mononuclear cells, taken before stem cell transplant. These receptor sequences come from a woman aged 45-65 years with acute myeloid leukemia. Some clones in this sample may be carry-over from other donors' samples.

This chain joins TRBV29-1 and TRBJ1-2; D possibly corresponds to TRBD1 (5 bases). V was trimmed by 5 bases and J by 0 bases, leaving 13 bases between them. CDR1 and CDR2 (germline): SQVTM, ANQGSEA. The CDR3 has 14 residues. CDR3 sequence (DNA): TGCAGCGTTAGGACGGGGGGGACTAACTATGGCTACACCTTC. This codes for CSVRTGGTNYGYTF. The full variable domain, with the rest looked up from reference TRBV29-1 and TRBJ1-2, is SAVISQKPSRDICQRGTSLTIQCQVDSQVTMMFWYRQQPGQSLTLIATANQGSEATYESGFVIDKFPISRPNLTFSTLTVSNMSPEDSSIYLCSVRTGGTNYGYTFGSGTRLTVV.

This clone was picked up one time. V gene TRBV5-1 combines with J gene TRBJ1-4; no firm D call. This CDR3 comprises 14 residues. V dropped 7 bases and J dropped 3 bases, with 13 bases sitting between them. CDR1 and CDR2 (germline): SGHRS, YFSETQ. The DNA for the CDR3 is TGCGCCAGCGACTACAGATCCCCTAATGAAAAACTGTTTTTT. Its protein is CASDYRSPNEKLFF.

J is TRBJ1-2 and V is TRBV5-1; D gene uncertain. This CDR3 spans 13 amino acids. Germline loops: CDR1 SGHRS, CDR2 YFSETQ. V lost 5 bases, J lost 0 bases, and 8 bases lay in between. This CDR3 is CASREGPNYGYTF. The CDR3 DNA reads TGCGCCAGCAGGGAAGGCCCTAACTATGGCTACACCTTC.

V usage is TRBV6-1 and J usage is TRBJ1-4; D ambiguous. Trimming cost V 2 bases and J 7 bases, with 2 bases left between them. Germline V CDR1 and CDR2: MNHNS, SASEGT. The CDR3 spans 11 residues. The CDR3 nucleotides read TGTGCCAGCAGTGAAATTGAAAAACTGTTTTTT. Its translation is CASSEIEKLFF.

This chain links TRBV5-1 with TRBJ2-7; D is unresolved. The germline V gene has CDR1 SGHRS and CDR2 YFSETQ. V gave up 0 bases and J gave up 4 bases, with 8 bases separating them. The CDR3 loop spans 13 amino acids. As DNA, the CDR3 is TGCGCCAGCAGCTTGGCCCCCCTTTACGAGCAGTACTTC. As protein: CASSLAPLYEQYF.

The chain uses TRBV29-1 and TRBJ2-7; no definite D call. The germline gives CDR1 SQVTM, CDR2 ANQGSEA. The V end lost 4 bases, the J end lost 6 bases, and 13 bases lay between the germline ends. The CDR3 covers 12 residues. The CDR3 coding sequence is TGCAGCGTTGGATTGACAACCAGCGAGCAGTACTTC. Its translation: CSVGLTTSEQYF.

The J gene is TRBJ2-7, the V gene TRBV27, with 7 bases aligning to TRBD1. This CDR3 has 15 residues. CDR1 and CDR2 from the germline V gene are MNHEY and SMNVEV (reference sequence). V was pared by 0 bases and J by 2 bases, with 4 bases of the junction left unmatched. CDR3 in DNA: TGTGCCAGCAGTTTATCGACAGGGCCTACCTACGAGCAGTACTTC. Protein: CASSLSTGPTYEQYF.

The chain recombines TRBV10-3 with TRBJ1-2, with D unclear. This CDR3 is 11 amino acids long. Germline CDR1 ENHRY, CDR2 SYGVKD. V gave up 4 bases and J gave up 2 bases, with 2 bases separating them. Written as DNA, the CDR3 is TGTGCCATCAGTGTGAACTATGGCTACACCTTC. Translated: CAISVNYGYTF.

This chain links TRBV13 with TRBJ2-7; possible D gene TRBD2, 6 bases. The CDR3 loop spans 14 amino acids. V was shortened by 5 bases and J by 3 bases, with 14 bases between the two germline ends. In germline, CDR1 is PRHDT, CDR2 FYEKMQ (reference sequence). CDR3 DNA sequence: TGTGCCAGCAGCCGTAGACCTAGCGTCTACGAGCAGTACTTC. The encoded protein is CASSRRPSVYEQYF.

This clone was seen once. The chain links TRBV7-8 to TRBJ1-2; 7 bases match TRBD1. Germline V gene data show CDR1 as SGHVS and CDR2 as FQNEAQ. This CDR3 has 13 residues. With V trimmed by 1 base and J by 8 bases, 4 bases remained unmatched. The CDR3 is CASSLVGGVGYTF. In nucleotides, the CDR3 is TGTGCCAGCAGCTTAGTAGGGGGCGTGGGCTACACCTTC.

The chain carries TRBV7-8 and TRBJ1-1, with a weak D call TRBD1 (5 bases). The germline CDR1 and CDR2 sequences are SGHVS and FQNEAQ. V was cut by 5 bases and J by 6 bases, with 16 bases left in between. The CDR3 length is 14 residues. The CDR3 sequence is CASSLDSGLAEAFF. CDR3 DNA: TGTGCCAGCAGCCTAGACAGTGGGCTCGCTGAAGCTTTCTTT.

This clone was recorded only once. The chain joins TRBV4-1 to TRBJ2-2; D might be TRBD1 (6 bases). Germline V gene lookup returns CDR1 MGHRA and CDR2 YSYEKL. The CDR3 runs to 15 residues. V gave up 0 bases and J gave up 1 base, with 6 bases separating them. DNA of the CDR3: TGCGCCAGCAGCCAAGAGGGACAGAACACCGGGGAGCTGTTTTTT. This gives the protein CASSQEGQNTGELFF.

The chain carries TRBV6-5 and TRBJ2-5; D gene uncertain. Trimming left V 6 bases short and J 9 bases short, with 20 bases between. CDR1 and CDR2 from the germline V gene are MNHEY and SVGAGI. CDR3 length: 14 amino acids. CDR3 nucleotide sequence: TGTGCCAGCAGCCCCGGTCGGCAGGCTCGGGCCCAGTACTTC. Translation: CASSPGRQARAQYF.

The chain joins TRBV30 to TRBJ2-5; TRBD1 matches at 8 bases. Near its end, the DNA agrees better with TRBJ2-7, so the J call may be wrong. There are 15 residues in the CDR3. Germline CDR1 GTSNPN, CDR2 SVGIG (reference sequence). The CDR3 DNA follows: TGTGCCTGGAGCGGAGGGACAGGCTTATCCTACGAGCAGTACTTC. Encoded protein: CAWSGGTGLSYEQYF.

The J gene is TRBJ1-5, the V gene TRBV28; D might be TRBD1 (5 bases). Germline V gene sequence: CDR1 MDHEN, CDR2 SYDVKM. The V gene lost 7 bases and the J gene lost 4 bases, with 17 bases spanning the gap. This CDR3 is built from 15 residues. The DNA of the CDR3 is TGTGCCAGCATGGTGCAGGGATGGGCGAATCAGCCCCAGCATTTT. Protein: CASMVQGWANQPQHF.

The genes are TRBV6-5 and TRBJ1-4; D not resolved. Per the germline V gene, CDR1 is MNHEY and CDR2 is SVGAGI. Deletions cut 0 bases from V and 8 bases from J, with 7 bases between. The CDR3 covers 13 residues. The CDR3 here is CASSYSKQEKLFF. CDR3 sequence (DNA): TGTGCCAGCAGTTACTCGAAACAGGAAAAACTGTTTTTT.

This clone was seen more than once but under ten times. The gene calls are TRBV19 and TRBJ1-1; TRBD1 matches at 7 bases. With 7 bases clipped from V and 3 bases from J, the junction kept 8 bases outside the gene matches. The CDR3 extends over 14 amino acids. From germline, CDR1 is LNHDA and CDR2 SQIVND (reference sequence). The CDR3 DNA is TGTGCCAGTACCTTACAGGGGAGGGACACTGAAGCTTTCTTT. Translated: CASTLQGRDTEAFF.

In its sample, this clone was seen a few times. This chain links TRBV6-5 with TRBJ2-7; D may be TRBD1 (5 bases). There are 14 residues in the CDR3. CDR1 and CDR2 from the germline V gene are MNHEY and SVGAGI. The V and J ends lost 2 bases and 1 base respectively, with 9 bases between them. CDR3 sequence (DNA): TGTGCCAGCAGTTACGGGGCTGAGTCCTACGAGCAGTACTTC. It specifies CASSYGAESYEQYF.

This sequence joins TRBV30 and TRBJ2-3; D possibly corresponds to TRBD2 (6 bases). Germline V gene sequence: CDR1 GTSNPN, CDR2 SVGIG (reference sequence). Trimming took 1 base from V and 1 from J, leaving 12 bases between them. The CDR3 sequence is 15 residues long. CDR3 DNA: TGTGCCTGGAGTGAGCGGACTATACGCACAGATACGCAGTATTTT. Its protein product is CAWSERTIRTDTQYF.

V and J are TRBV7-2 and TRBJ1-5; the D gene is possibly TRBD1 (5 bases). Trimming removed 1 base from V and 2 bases from J, with 12 bases in between. The CDR3 is 16 residues long. Germline CDR1 is SGHTA and CDR2 is FQGNSA. CDR3 in amino acids: CASSLVAGMGNQPQHF. The DNA for the CDR3 is TGTGCCAGCAGCTTAGTCGCAGGGATGGGCAATCAGCCCCAGCATTTT.

The rearrangement uses TRBV5-4 and TRBJ2-1; 7 bases agree with TRBD1. Germline-derived CDR1 and CDR2 are SGHNT and YYREEE (reference sequence). The CDR3 covers 14 residues. Trimming at V came to 3 bases and at J to 8 bases, leaving 8 bases not matched to a gene. CDR3 protein: CASSSGQVRDEQFF. CDR3 coding DNA: TGTGCCAGCAGCTCCGGACAGGTCCGGGATGAGCAGTTCTTC.

J is TRBJ1-2 and V is TRBV20-1; no definite D call. This CDR3 region has 10 residues. V was trimmed by 6 bases and J by 8 bases, leaving 10 bases between them. From germline, CDR1 is DFQATT and CDR2 SNEGSKA (reference sequence). The CDR3 bases are TGCAGTGCAGAACATGAAGGCTACACCTTC. It codes for CSAEHEGYTF.

The rearrangement links TRBV7-2 to TRBJ2-2, with 7 nucleotides matching TRBD2. This CDR3 spans 15 amino acids. The ends lost 4 bases at V and 5 bases at J; junction bases unmatched: 7. Germline assignment: CDR1 SGHTA and CDR2 FQGNSA. CDR3 in amino acids: CASSSERGWTGELFF. Written as DNA, the CDR3 is TGTGCCAGCAGCTCCGAGCGGGGTTGGACCGGGGAGCTGTTTTTT.

The sample holds one count of this clone. This chain joins TRBV28 and TRBJ1-1; 10 bases are a match to TRBD1. The J segment lost 4 bases and the V segment lost 2 bases, leaving 4 bases of the junction unmatched. Germline V gene lookup returns CDR1 MDHEN and CDR2 SYDVKM. The length of the CDR3 is 15 residues. The CDR3 is CASSLPRTGGTEAFF. CDR3 nucleotide sequence: TGTGCCAGCAGTTTACCGAGGACAGGGGGCACTGAAGCTTTCTTT. Filled out from reference TRBV28 and TRBJ1-1, the complete variable domain reads DVKVTQSSRYLVKRTGEKVFLECVQDMDHENMFWYRQDPGLGLRLIYFSYDVKMKEKGDIPEGYSVSREKKERFSLILESASTNQTSMYLCASSLPRTGGTEAFFGQGTRLTVV.

The CDR3 nucleotides read TGTGCCAGCAGACGACAGGGATCCTTAGGAAACACCATATATTTT. Translating it yields CASRRQGSLGNTIYF. The chain employs TRBV6-1 and TRBJ1-3, with 7 positions matching TRBD1. The germline V gene encodes CDR1 MNHNS and CDR2 SASEGT. V was clipped by 6 bases and J by 4 bases; unmatched bases: 9. The CDR3 loop spans 15 amino acids.

The chain uses TRBV5-4 and TRBJ2-7; D remains ambiguous. The CDR3 consists of 13 residues. Deletions cut 0 bases from V and 0 bases from J, with 4 bases between. Germline CDR1 reads SGHNT; CDR2 reads YYREEE (reference sequence). The CDR3 here is CASSLVGSYEQYF. The CDR3 DNA is TGTGCCAGCAGCTTGGTTGGCTCCTACGAGCAGTACTTC. The whole variable domain, filled in from reference TRBV5-4 and TRBJ2-7, reads ETGVTQSPTHLIKTRGQQVTLRCSSQSGHNTVSWYQQALGQGPQFIFQYYREEENGRGNFPPRFSGLQFPNYSSELNVNALELDDSALYLCASSLVGSYEQYFGPGTRLTVT.

The chain links TRBV6-1 to TRBJ2-5; TRBD1 might be the D (5 bases). The CDR3 is made up of 15 amino acids. Germline lookup yields CDR1 MNHNS and CDR2 SASEGT. V lost 3 bases, J lost 1 base, and 12 bases lay in between. In DNA form, the CDR3 reads TGTGCCAGCAGTGATTCAGGGCTCACCCAAGAGACCCAGTACTTC. This codes for CASSDSGLTQETQYF.

The J gene is TRBJ2-7, the V gene TRBV20-1; 7 nucleotides align to TRBD1. Germline CDR1 and CDR2: DFQATT and SNEGSKA (reference sequence). V gave up 7 bases and J gave up 4 bases; unmatched junction bases: 4. This CDR3 contains 11 residues. The CDR3 loop is CSGQGIYEQYF. As DNA, the CDR3 is TGCAGTGGACAGGGAATTTACGAGCAGTACTTC.

V usage is TRBV9 and J usage is TRBJ2-1; 10 bases line up with TRBD1. The germline CDR1 and CDR2 sequences are SGDLS and YYNGEE. Germline trimming cut 4 bases from V and 5 bases from J; bases unmatched to any gene: 3. The CDR3 runs 14 residues. CDR3 DNA: TGTGCCAGCAGCCCCGACAGGGGGCACAATGAGCAGTTCTTC. Its protein is CASSPDRGHNEQFF.

The chain has TRBV30 and TRBJ1-3; no clear D gene. This CDR3 has 15 amino acids. The V end was cut by 0 bases, the J end by 4 bases, with 13 bases between. CDR1 and CDR2 from the germline V gene are GTSNPN and SVGIG (reference sequence). CDR3 sequence (DNA): TGTGCCTGGAGTGTTGGTCGCGTGGGGGGAAACACCATATATTTT. Amino acid sequence: CAWSVGRVGGNTIYF.

The chain carries TRBV30 and TRBJ1-1, with D hard to call. The ends were cut back, 7 bases at V and 0 bases at J, with 12 bases in the middle. Germline CDR1 reads GTSNPN; CDR2 reads SVGIG (reference sequence). The length of the CDR3 is 13 residues. The CDR3 nucleotides are TGTGCCTCCTTATCACCAATGAACACTGAAGCTTTCTTT. The encoded protein is CASLSPMNTEAFF.